This T cell receptor beta chain came from a study of cytomegalovirus exposure and HLA in healthy donors. Remarks on this clone: Its antigen is unidentified.

Whole-study findings and limits: Excluded were some V segments that proved indistinguishable, including TRBV6-2 and TRBV6-3.

Primers: 60 Vbeta forward and 13 Jbeta reverse. Sequencing used immunoSEQ multiplex PCR; TCRdb keeps in-frame clones, though not all of them. In the table there are tens of thousands of clones, about four fifths of which are singletons. The CDR3 is 16 amino acids. The germline gives CDR1 SGHAT, CDR2 FQNNGV. V lost 3 bases to trimming and J lost 1 base, with 13 bases between them. The J gene is TRBJ2-1, the V gene TRBV11-2, with a possible D match to TRBD2 (5 bases). This TCR derives from a man aged 35 to 55 in good health and CMV-seronegative. The sequenced material came from PBMCs. The CDR3 protein is CASSLRAGASYNEQFF. CDR3 DNA: TGTGCCAGCAGCTTGAGGGCGGGCGCGTCCTACAATGAGCAGTTCTTC.